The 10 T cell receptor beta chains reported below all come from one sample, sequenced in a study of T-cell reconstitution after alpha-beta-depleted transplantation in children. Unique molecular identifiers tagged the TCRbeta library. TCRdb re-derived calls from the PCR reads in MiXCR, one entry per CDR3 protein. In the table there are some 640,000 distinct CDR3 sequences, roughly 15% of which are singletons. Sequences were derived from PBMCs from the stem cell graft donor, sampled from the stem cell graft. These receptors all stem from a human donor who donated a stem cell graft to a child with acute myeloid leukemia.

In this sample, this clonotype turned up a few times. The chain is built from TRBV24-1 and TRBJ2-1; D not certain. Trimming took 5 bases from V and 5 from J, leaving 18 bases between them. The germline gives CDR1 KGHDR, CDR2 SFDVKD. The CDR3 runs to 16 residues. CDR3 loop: CATSASPGSIDNEQFF. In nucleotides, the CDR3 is TGTGCCACCAGTGCCTCCCCCGGGTCAATAGACAATGAGCAGTTCTTC.

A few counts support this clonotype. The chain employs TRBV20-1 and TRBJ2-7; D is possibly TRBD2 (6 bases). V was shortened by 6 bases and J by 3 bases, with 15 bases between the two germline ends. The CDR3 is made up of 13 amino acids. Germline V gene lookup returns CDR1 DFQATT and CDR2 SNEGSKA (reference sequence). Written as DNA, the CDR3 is TGCAGTGCGCCGGGTGGCGGGGACTACGAGCAGTACGTC. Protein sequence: CSAPGGGDYEQYV.

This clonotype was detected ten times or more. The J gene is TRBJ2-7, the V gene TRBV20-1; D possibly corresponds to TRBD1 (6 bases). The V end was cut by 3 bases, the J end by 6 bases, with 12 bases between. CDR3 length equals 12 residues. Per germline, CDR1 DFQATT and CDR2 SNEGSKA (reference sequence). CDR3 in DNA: TGCAGTGCTAGTGCCCAGGGGTTCGAGCAGTACTTC. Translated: CSASAQGFEQYF.

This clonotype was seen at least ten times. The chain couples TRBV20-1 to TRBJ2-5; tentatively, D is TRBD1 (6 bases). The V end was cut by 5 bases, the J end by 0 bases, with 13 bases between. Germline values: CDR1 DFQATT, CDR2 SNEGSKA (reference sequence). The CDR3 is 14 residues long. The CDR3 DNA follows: TGCAGTGCTGGCTGGGGGCACTACCAAGAGACCCAGTACTTC. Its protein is CSAGWGHYQETQYF.

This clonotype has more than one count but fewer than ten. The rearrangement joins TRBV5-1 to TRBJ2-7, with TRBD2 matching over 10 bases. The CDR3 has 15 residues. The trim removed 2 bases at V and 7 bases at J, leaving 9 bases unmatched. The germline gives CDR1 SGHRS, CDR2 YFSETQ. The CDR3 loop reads CASSLVAGGSLEQYF. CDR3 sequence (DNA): TGCGCCAGCAGCTTAGTAGCGGGGGGCTCCCTGGAGCAGTACTTC.

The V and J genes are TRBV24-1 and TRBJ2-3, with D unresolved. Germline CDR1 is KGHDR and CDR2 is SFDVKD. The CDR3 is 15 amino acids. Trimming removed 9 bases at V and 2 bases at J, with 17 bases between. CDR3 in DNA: TGTGCCACCTCCTCGGCAGAGGTGCCCACAGATACGCAGTATTTT. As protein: CATSSAEVPTDTQYF.

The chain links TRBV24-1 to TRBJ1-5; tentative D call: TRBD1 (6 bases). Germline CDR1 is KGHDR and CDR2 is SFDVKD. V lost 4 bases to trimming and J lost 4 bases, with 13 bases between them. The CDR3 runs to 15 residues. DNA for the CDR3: TGTGCCACCAGTGACCTGGGGGCAGGGAATCAGCCCCAGCATTTT. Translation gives CATSDLGAGNQPQHF.

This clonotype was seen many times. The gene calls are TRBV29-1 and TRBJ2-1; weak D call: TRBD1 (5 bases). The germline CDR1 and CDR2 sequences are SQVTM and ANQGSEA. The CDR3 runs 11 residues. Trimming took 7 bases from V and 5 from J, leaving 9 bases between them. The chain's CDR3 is CSAIQDNEQFF. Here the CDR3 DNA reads TGCAGCGCCATACAGGACAATGAGCAGTTCTTC.

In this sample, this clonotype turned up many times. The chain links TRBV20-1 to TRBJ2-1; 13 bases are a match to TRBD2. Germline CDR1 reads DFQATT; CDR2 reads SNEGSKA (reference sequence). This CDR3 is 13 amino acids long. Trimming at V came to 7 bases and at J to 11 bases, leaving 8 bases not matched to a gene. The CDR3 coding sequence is TGCAGTGGTATACTAGCGGGGGGGCCAAAGCAGTTCTTC. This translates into CSGILAGGPKQFF.

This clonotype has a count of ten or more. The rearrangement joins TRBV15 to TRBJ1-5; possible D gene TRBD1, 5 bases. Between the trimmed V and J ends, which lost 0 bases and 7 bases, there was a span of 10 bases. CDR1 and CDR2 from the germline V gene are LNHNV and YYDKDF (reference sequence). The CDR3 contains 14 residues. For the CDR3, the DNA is TGTGCCACCAGCAGAGAAGGAGGGGACCAGCCCCAGCATTTT. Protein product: CATSREGGDQPQHF.